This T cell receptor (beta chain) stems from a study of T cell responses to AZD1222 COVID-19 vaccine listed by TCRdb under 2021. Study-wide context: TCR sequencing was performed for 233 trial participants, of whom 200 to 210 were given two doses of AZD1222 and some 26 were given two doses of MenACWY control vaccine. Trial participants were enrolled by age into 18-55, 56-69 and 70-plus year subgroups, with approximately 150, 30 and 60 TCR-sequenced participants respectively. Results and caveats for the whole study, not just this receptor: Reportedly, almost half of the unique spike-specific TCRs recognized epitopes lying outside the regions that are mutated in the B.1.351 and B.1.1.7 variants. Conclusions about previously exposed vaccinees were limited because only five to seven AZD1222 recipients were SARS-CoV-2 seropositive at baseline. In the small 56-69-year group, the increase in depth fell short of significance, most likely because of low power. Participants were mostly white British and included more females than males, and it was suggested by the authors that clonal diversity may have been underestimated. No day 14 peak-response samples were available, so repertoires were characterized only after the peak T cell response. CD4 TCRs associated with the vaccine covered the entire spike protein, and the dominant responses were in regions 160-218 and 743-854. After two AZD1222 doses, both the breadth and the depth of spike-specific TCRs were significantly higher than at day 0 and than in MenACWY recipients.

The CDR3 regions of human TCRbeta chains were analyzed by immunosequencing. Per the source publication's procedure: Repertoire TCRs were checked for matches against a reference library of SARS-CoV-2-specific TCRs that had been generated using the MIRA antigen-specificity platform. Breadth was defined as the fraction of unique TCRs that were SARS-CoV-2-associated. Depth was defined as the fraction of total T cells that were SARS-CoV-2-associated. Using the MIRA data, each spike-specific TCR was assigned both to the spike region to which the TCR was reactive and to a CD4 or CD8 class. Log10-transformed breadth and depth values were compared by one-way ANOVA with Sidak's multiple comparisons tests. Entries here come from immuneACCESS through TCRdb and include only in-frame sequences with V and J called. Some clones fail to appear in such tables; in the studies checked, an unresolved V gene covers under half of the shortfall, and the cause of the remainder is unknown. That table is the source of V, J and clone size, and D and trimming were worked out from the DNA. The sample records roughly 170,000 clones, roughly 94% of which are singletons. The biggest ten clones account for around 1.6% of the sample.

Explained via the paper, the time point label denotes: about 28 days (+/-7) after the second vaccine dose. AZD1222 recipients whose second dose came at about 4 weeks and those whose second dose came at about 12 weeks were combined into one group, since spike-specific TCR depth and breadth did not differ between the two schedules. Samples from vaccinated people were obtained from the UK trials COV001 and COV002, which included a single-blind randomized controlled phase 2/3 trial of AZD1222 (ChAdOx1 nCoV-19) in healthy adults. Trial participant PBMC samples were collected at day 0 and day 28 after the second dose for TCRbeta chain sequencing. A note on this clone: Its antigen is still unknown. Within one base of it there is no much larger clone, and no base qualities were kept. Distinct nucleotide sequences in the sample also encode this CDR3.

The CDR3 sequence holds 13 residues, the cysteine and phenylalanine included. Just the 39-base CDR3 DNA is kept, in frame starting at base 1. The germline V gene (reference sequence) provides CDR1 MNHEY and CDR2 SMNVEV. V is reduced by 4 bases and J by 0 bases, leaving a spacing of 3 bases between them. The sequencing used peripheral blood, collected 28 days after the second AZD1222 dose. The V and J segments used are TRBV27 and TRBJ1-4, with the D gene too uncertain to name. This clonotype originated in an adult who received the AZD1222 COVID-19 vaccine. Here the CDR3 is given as CASSSTTNEKLFF. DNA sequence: TGTGCCAGCAGTTCGACAACTAATGAAAAACTGTTTTTT.